This TCR beta chain comes out of a study of cytomegalovirus exposure and HLA in healthy donors. Between the trimmed V and J ends, which lost 4 bases and 2 bases, there was a span of 9 bases. The CDR3 has 13 residues. Germline V CDR1 and CDR2: SGHAT, FQDESV (reference sequence). The PCR employed 60 Vbeta primers together with 13 Jbeta primers. Here immunoSEQ multiplex PCR was the method, and the copy in TCRdb shows in-frame clones only, minus some. The repertoire consists of about 130,000 clones, with around 82% occurring once and the leading ten covering about 3.9%. The sequenced sample was PBMCs. The TCR comes from a woman aged 40 to 50 in good health and CMV-seropositive. The chain links TRBV11-1 to TRBJ2-7, with a tentative D call TRBD1 (5 bases). CDR3 bases: TGTGCCAGCAGCTGGGGCCGGGCCTACGAGCAGTACTTC. Amino acids: CASSWGRAYEQYF.